This TCR beta chain originates from a study of T cell changes during pregnancy in multiple sclerosis. Profiling relied on immunoSEQ multiplex PCR, and the TCRdb table lists in-frame clones only, not all of them. The table lists more than 80,000 clones, 90% to 95% of them singletons. Per the germline V gene, CDR1 is MNHEY and CDR2 is SVGAGI. The CDR3 runs 15 residues. V gave up 0 bases and J gave up 11 bases; unmatched junction bases: 12. The chain joins TRBV6-5 to TRBJ1-1, with 7 bases identical to TRBD1. This receptor was taken from a female donor with multiple sclerosis, enrolled in a pregnancy study. Specimen: peripheral blood, collected in the second trimester of pregnancy. Here the CDR3 reads CASSYSTGNRGTAFF. CDR3 nucleotide sequence: TGTGCCAGCAGTTACTCGACAGGGAATAGGGGTACGGCTTTCTTT.